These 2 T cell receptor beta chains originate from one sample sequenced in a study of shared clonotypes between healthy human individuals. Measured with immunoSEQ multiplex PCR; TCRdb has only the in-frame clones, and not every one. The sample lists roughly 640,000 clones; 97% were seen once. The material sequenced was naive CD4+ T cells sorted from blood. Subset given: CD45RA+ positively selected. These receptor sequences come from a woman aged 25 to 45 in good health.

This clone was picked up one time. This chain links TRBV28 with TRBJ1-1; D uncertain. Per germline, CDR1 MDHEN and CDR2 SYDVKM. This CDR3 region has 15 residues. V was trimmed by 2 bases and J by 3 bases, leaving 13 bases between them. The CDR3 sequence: CASSLGSAPDTEAFF. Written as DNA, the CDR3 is TGTGCCAGCAGTTTAGGGTCGGCCCCGGACACTGAAGCTTTCTTT.

DNA of the CDR3: TGTGCCAGTAGTACGGGACAGACCTATGGCTACACCTTC. Its protein product is CASSTGQTYGYTF. The J gene is TRBJ1-2, the V gene TRBV19, with 7 bases that match TRBD1. Germline V gives CDR1 LNHDA, CDR2 SQIVND (reference sequence). The CDR3 is 13 amino acids. Trimming took 4 bases from V and 4 from J; bases not matched to a gene: 3.